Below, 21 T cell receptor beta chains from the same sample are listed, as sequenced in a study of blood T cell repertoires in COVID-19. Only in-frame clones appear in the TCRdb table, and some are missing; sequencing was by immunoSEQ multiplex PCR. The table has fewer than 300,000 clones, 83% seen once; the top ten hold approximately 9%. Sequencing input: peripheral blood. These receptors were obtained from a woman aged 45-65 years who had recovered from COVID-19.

The chain's CDR3 is CASSLVAGALTDTQYF. The DNA for the CDR3 is TGTGCCAGCAGCTTAGTTGCGGGGGCGCTCACAGATACGCAGTATTTT. The rearrangement links TRBV11-2 to TRBJ2-3, with D perhaps TRBD2 (7 bases). Trimming cost V 1 base and J 2 bases, with 13 bases left between them. The CDR3 totals 16 residues. Germline V gives CDR1 SGHAT, CDR2 FQNNGV.

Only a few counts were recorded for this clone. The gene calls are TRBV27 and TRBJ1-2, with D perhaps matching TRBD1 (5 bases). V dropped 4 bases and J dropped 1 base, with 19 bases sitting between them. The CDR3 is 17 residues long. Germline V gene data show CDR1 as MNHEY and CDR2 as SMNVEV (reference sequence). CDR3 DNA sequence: TGTGCCAGCAGTTCCCGTCCGACAGCTACTGTTAACTATGGCTACACCTTC. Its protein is CASSSRPTATVNYGYTF.

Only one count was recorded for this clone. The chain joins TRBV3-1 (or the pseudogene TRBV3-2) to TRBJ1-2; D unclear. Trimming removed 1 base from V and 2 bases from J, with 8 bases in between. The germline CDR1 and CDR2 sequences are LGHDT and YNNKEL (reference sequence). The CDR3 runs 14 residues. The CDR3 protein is CASSQGSKNYGYTF. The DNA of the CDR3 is TGTGCCAGCAGCCAAGGCAGTAAAAACTATGGCTACACCTTC.

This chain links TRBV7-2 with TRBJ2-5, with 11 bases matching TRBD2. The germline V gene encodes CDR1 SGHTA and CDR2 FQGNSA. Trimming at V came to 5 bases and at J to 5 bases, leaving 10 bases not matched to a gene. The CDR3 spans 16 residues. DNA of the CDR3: TGTGCCAGCAGCAAAACTAGCGGGAGCGGGTCGGAGACCCAGTACTTC. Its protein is CASSKTSGSGSETQYF. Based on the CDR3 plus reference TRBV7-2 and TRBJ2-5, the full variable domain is GAGVSQSPSNKVTEKGKDVELRCDPISGHTALYWYRQSLGQGLEFLIYFQGNSAPDKSGLPSDRFSAERTGGSVSTLTIQRTQQEDSAVYLCASSKTSGSGSETQYFGPGTRLLVL.

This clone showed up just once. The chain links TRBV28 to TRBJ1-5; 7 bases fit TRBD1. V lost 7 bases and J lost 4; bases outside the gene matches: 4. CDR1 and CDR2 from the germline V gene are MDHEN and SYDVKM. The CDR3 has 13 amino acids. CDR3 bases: TGTGCCAGCATCCGACAGGGAAATCAGCCCCAGCATTTT. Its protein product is CASIRQGNQPQHF.

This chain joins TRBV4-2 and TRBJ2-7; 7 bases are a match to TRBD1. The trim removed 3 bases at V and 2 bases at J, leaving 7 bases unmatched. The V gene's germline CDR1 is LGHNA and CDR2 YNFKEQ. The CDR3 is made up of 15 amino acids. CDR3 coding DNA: TGTGCCAGCAGCCATTCCTGGACAGGCACCTACGAGCAGTACTTC. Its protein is CASSHSWTGTYEQYF.

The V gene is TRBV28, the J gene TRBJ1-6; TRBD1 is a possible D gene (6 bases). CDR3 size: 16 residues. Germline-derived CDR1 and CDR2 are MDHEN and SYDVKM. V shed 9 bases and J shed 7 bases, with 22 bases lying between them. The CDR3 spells CASLDPGVWQNSPLHF. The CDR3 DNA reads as TGTGCCAGTCTGGACCCAGGGGTTTGGCAGAATTCACCCCTCCACTTT. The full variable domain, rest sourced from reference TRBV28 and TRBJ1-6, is DVKVTQSSRYLVKRTGEKVFLECVQDMDHENMFWYRQDPGLGLRLIYFSYDVKMKEKGDIPEGYSVSREKKERFSLILESASTNQTSMYLCASLDPGVWQNSPLHFGNGTRLTVT.

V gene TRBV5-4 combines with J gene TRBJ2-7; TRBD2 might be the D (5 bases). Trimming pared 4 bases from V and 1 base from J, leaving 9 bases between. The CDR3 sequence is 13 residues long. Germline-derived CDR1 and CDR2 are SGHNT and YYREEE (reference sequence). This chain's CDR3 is CASSDTSSYEQYF. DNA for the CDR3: TGTGCCAGCAGCGATACTAGTTCCTACGAGCAGTACTTC.

CDR3 protein: CASSIGGQGARGYTF. CDR3 sequence (DNA): TGTGCCAGTAGTATAGGGGGACAGGGGGCGAGAGGCTACACCTTC. The chain has TRBV19 and TRBJ1-2, with 12 bases fitting TRBD1. V was pared by 1 base and J by 8 bases, with 5 bases of the junction left unmatched. CDR1 is LNHDA, CDR2 SQIVND, per germline (reference sequence). This CDR3 has 15 amino acids. Drawing the rest from reference TRBV19 and TRBJ1-2, the complete variable domain is DGGITQSPKYLFRKEGQNVTLSCEQNLNHDAMYWYRQDPGQGLRLIYYSQIVNDFQKGDIAEGYSVSREKKESFPLTVTSAQKNPTAFYLCASSIGGQGARGYTFGSGTRLTVV.

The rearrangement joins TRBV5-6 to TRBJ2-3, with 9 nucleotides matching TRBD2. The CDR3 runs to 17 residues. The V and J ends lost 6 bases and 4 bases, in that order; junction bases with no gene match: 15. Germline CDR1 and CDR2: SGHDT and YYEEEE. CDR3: CASTNWGAGGSADTQYF. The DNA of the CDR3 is TGTGCCAGCACCAACTGGGGGGCGGGAGGGTCCGCAGATACGCAGTATTTT.

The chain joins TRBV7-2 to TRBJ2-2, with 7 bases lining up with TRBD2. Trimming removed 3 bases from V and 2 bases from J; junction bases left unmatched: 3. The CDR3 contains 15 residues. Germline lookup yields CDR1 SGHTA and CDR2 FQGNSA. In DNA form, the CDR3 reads TGTGCCAGCAGCTTGGGAGGGGCTAACACCGGGGAGCTGTTTTTT. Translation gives CASSLGGANTGELFF.

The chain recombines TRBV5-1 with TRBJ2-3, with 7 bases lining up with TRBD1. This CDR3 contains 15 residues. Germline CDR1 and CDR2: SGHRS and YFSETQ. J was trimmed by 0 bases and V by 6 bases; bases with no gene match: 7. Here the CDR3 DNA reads TGCGCCAGCAATACAGGGGCCATTAGCACAGATACGCAGTATTTT. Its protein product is CASNTGAISTDTQYF.

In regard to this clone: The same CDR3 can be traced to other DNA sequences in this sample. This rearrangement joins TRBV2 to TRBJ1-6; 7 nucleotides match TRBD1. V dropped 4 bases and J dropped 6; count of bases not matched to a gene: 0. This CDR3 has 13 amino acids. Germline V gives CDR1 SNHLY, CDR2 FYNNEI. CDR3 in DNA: TGTGCCAGCAGTGGACAGGGTAATTCACCCCTCCACTTT. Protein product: CASSGQGNSPLHF.

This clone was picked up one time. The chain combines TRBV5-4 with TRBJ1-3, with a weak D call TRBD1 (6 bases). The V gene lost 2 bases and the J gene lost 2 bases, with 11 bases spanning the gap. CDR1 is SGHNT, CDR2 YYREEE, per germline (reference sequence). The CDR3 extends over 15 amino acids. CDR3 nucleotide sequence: TGTGCCAGCAGCTTTACAGGGAGTGCTGGAAACACCATATATTTT. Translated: CASSFTGSAGNTIYF.

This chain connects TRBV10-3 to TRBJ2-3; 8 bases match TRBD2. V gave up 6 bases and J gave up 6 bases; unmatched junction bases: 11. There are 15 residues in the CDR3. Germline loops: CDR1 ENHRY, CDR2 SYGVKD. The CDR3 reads CAIRPGGPAADTQYF. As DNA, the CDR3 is TGTGCCATCAGACCGGGAGGGCCGGCCGCGGATACGCAGTATTTT.

Written as DNA, the CDR3 is TGTGCCAGCAGCCCCGGGACAGGGGGAGGCTATGGCTACACCTTC. Translated: CASSPGTGGGYGYTF. The rearrangement links TRBV7-9 to TRBJ1-2; 11 positions match TRBD1. The germline CDR1 and CDR2 sequences are SEHNR and FQNEAQ (reference sequence). The CDR3 sequence is 15 residues long. Unmatched junction bases numbered 6, after V lost 5 bases and J lost 4 bases.

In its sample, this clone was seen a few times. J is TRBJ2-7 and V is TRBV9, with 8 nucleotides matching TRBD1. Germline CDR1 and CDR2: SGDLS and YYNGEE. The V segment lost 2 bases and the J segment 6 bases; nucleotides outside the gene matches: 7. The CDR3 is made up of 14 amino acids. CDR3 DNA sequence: TGTGCCAGCAGCGTGCGAGGACAGGGTGGCGAGCAGTACTTC. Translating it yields CASSVRGQGGEQYF. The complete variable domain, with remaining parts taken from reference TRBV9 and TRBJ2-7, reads DSGVTQTPKHLITATGQRVTLRCSPRSGDLSVYWYQQSLDQGLQFLIQYYNGEERAKGNILERFSAQQFPDLHSELNLSSLELGDSALYFCASSVRGQGGEQYFGPGTRLTVT.

DNA for the CDR3: TGTGCCAGCTCACCGAAACAGGGGTGGTCCACTGAAGCTTTCTTT. Amino acid sequence: CASSPKQGWSTEAFF. The chain has TRBV18 and TRBJ1-1, with 7 bases lining up with TRBD1. This CDR3 has 15 residues. The ends lost 3 bases at V and 4 bases at J; junction bases unmatched: 8. CDR1 and CDR2 from the germline V gene are KGHSH and LQKENI. The variable domain in full, with the rest retrieved from reference TRBV18 and TRBJ1-1, is NAGVMQNPRHLVRRRGQEARLRCSPMKGHSHVYWYRQLPEEGLKFMVYLQKENIIDESGMPKERFSAEFPKEGPSILRIQQVVRGDSAAYFCASSPKQGWSTEAFFGQGTRLTVV.

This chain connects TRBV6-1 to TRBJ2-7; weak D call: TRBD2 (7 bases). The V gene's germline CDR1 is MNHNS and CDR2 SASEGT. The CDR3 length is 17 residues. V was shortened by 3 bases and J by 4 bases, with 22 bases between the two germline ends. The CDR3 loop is CASSDLPWGGREYEQYF. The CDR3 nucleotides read TGTGCCAGCAGTGACCTCCCGTGGGGGGGGCGCGAGTACGAGCAGTACTTC.

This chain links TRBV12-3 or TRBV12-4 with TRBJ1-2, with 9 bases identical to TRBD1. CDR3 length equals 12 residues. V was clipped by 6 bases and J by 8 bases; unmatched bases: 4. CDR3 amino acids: CASRGTGSGYTF. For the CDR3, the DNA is TGTGCCAGCAGAGGGACAGGGAGCGGCTACACCTTC.

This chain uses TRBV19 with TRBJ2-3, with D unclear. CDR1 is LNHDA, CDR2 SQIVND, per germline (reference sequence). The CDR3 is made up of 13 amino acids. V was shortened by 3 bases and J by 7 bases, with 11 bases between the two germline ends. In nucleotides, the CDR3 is TGTGCCAGTAGTATTAGTCCCGAGTATACGCAGTATTTT. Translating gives CASSISPEYTQYF.